This is a list of T cell receptor beta chains from one sample in a study of blood T cell repertoires in COVID-19. Profiled with immunoSEQ multiplex PCR; TCRdb holds only in-frame clones, not every one. The top ten hold roughly 6% of the sample, which has under 250,000 clones, approximately 89% seen once. The sequencing sample was made of peripheral blood. These receptors came from a woman between 25 and 40 years old with COVID-19, enrolled during active disease. CDR3s include the opening cysteine and the closing phenylalanine or tryptophan. The D gene is left open where the match is weak. Rows give clone size only sometimes, using once, few, many, or a class for an expanded clone.

j_gene,abundance,v_gene,d_gene,CDR3aa,CDR3nt
TRBJ2-1,.,TRBV6-4,.,CASSIGDSPYNEQFF,TGTGCCAGCAGTATAGGGGATTCTCCCTACAATGAGCAGTTCTTC
TRBJ1-1,.,TRBV11-2,.,CASSSKGRSGEAFF,TGTGCCAGCAGCTCAAAGGGGAGGTCGGGGGAAGCTTTCTTT
TRBJ2-7,.,TRBV18,TRBD2,CASSPGEGEQYF,TGTGCCAGCTCACCGGGGGAGGGCGAGCAGTACTTC
TRBJ1-2,.,TRBV7-2,.,CASSLQGLFNYGYTF,TGTGCCAGCAGCCTTCAGGGGTTATTTAACTATGGCTACACCTTC
TRBJ1-4,.,TRBV19,.,CASSIRGLPNEKLFF,TGTGCCAGTAGTATACGAGGGCTACCTAATGAAAAACTGTTTTTT
TRBJ1-6,.,TRBV4-3,TRBD1,CASSQDRGTGVRSPLHF,TGCGCCAGCAGCCAAGACCGTGGGACAGGGGTTCGTTCACCCCTCCACTTT
TRBJ1-2,.,TRBV11-2,.,CASSVNGGIYGYTF,TGTGCCAGCAGCGTAAACGGAGGTATCTATGGCTACACCTTC
TRBJ2-3,few,TRBV27,TRBD2,CASGTSVSTDTQYF,TGTGCCAGCGGAACTAGCGTCAGCACAGATACGCAGTATTTT
TRBJ2-5,.,TRBV29-1,TRBD2,CSVEGPGGETQYF,TGCAGCGTTGAAGGCCCGGGAGGGGAGACCCAGTACTTC
TRBJ2-7,.,TRBV27,.,CASSLVGQGYEQYF,TGTGCCAGCAGTTTGGTGGGGCAAGGCTACGAGCAGTACTTC
TRBJ2-3,.,TRBV18,.,CASSPAGNTDTQYF,TGTGCCAGCTCACCAGCGGGGAACACAGATACGCAGTATTTT
TRBJ1-2,.,TRBV5-8,TRBD1,CASSHDRGLGYTF,TGTGCCAGCAGCCACGACAGGGGGCTTGGCTACACCTTC
TRBJ1-1,.,TRBV7-2,TRBD1,CASSLTGALNTEAFF,TGTGCCAGCAGCCTAACAGGGGCCTTGAACACTGAAGCTTTCTTT
TRBJ2-3,.,TRBV9,.,CASSATGNTDTQYF,TGTGCCAGCAGCGCAACAGGTAACACAGATACGCAGTATTTT
TRBJ2-3,.,TRBV5-5,.,CASSLAGDTQYF,TGTGCCAGCAGCTTGGCGGGGGATACGCAGTATTTT
TRBJ1-4,.,TRBV25-1,.,CASSSRDLGEKLFF,TGTGCCAGCAGTAGCCGGGATTTGGGGGAAAAACTGTTTTTT
TRBJ2-7,.,TRBV7-8,.,CASSWESVPYEQYF,TGTGCCAGCAGCTGGGAGTCGGTCCCCTACGAGCAGTACTTC
TRBJ1-4,once,TRBV6-5,TRBD1,CASRAVGQGAEKLFF,TGTGCCAGCAGGGCTGTCGGACAGGGGGCTGAAAAACTGTTTTTT
TRBJ1-6,.,TRBV6-5,.,CASVTENYNSPLHF,TGTGCCAGCGTGACAGAAAACTATAATTCACCCCTCCACTTT
TRBJ2-7,.,TRBV9,TRBD1,CASSVGQGDEQYF,TGTGCCAGCAGCGTGGGGCAGGGGGACGAGCAGTACTTC
TRBJ2-3,once,TRBV15,TRBD2,CATSKGLSTDTQYF,TGTGCCACCAGCAAGGGACTAAGCACAGATACGCAGTATTTT
TRBJ2-3,.,TRBV5-1,.,CASRHLVGSTDTQYF,TGCGCCAGCAGGCACCTAGTGGGTAGCACAGATACGCAGTATTTT
TRBJ1-2,once,TRBV7-9,.,CASSDDPRSGYTF,TGTGCCAGCAGCGATGACCCTAGGTCTGGCTACACCTTC
TRBJ2-5,.,TRBV9,TRBD2,CASSLGLAGERGETQYF,TGTGCCAGCAGCCTCGGGCTAGCGGGAGAACGGGGGGAGACCCAGTACTTC
TRBJ1-2,.,TRBV16,.,CASSQSVYGYTF,TGTGCCAGCAGCCAATCCGTTTATGGCTACACCTTC
TRBJ2-7,once,TRBV6-5,.,CAVTGFGHEQYF,TGTGCCGTAACAGGGTTCGGCCACGAGCAGTACTTC
TRBJ1-4,.,TRBV6-6,.,CASSRPGQGEKLFF,TGTGCCAGCAGTCGTCCGGGACAAGGGGAAAAACTGTTTTTT